The TCR beta chain under discussion was sequenced for a study of cytomegalovirus exposure and HLA in healthy donors. PCR amplification relied on 60 Vbeta primers (plus 13 Jbeta primers). TCRdb's copy holds only in-frame clones and misses some; the assay was immunoSEQ multiplex PCR. The repertoire consists of under 150,000 clones, with 75% to 85% occurring once and the leading ten covering approximately 2.5%. Findings of the study overall: Among donors in an Asian-associated ancestry cluster, a later analysis reportedly found fewer N-insertions than the approximately 670-donor mean.

This cohort consisted of healthy bone marrow donors. This CDR3 is 15 amino acids long. Per germline, CDR1 SGHTA and CDR2 FQGNSA. V gave up 5 bases and J gave up 12 bases, with 20 bases separating them. Remarks on this clone: Its antigen is unknown.

This chain uses TRBV7-2 with TRBJ1-6; tentatively, D is TRBD1 (5 bases). The sequence was obtained from a man aged 50 or older in good health and CMV-seronegative. The sequenced sample consisted of PBMCs. CDR3: CASSLLRVGEGPLHF. The CDR3 nucleotides read TGTGCCAGCAGCCTACTTCGGGTGGGGGAGGGACCCCTCCACTTT.